This T cell receptor (beta chain) was sequenced in a study of T cell changes during pregnancy in multiple sclerosis. Germline V gene data show CDR1 as MGHRA and CDR2 as YSYEKL. The CDR3 has 15 amino acids. V gave up 1 base and J gave up 0 bases, with 10 bases separating them. Method: immunoSEQ multiplex PCR; TCRdb's copy keeps in-frame clones and lacks some. The sample records 40,000 or so clones, about 92% being singletons. The sequenced sample was CD8+ T cells from peripheral blood mononuclear cells, obtained in the third trimester of pregnancy. This chain connects TRBV4-1 to TRBJ2-7; D remains unclear. The TCR comes from a female donor with multiple sclerosis, enrolled in a pregnancy study. The DNA for the CDR3 is TGCGCCAGCAGCCAAGGTATAGAGAGCTCCTACGAGCAGTACTTC. Translated, it gives CASSQGIESSYEQYF.